The following is a TCR beta chain sequence with its context. The CDR3 is 11 amino acids. Germline V gene lookup returns CDR1 SGHVS and CDR2 FNYEAQ. V was trimmed by 1 base and J by 10 bases, leaving 7 bases between them. The data were taken from a study of control samples from healthy donors and cancer patients. Produced via immunoSEQ multiplex PCR; TCRdb's table is partial and in-frame only. The sample contains approximately 150,000 clones, roughly nine tenths of which appear only once. The chain has TRBV7-6 and TRBJ1-2; D remains ambiguous. Material for sequencing was blood. The sequence came from a man younger than 35 in good health. CDR3 bases: TGTGCCAGCAGCTTAGGACACCTCTACACCTTC. It translates to CASSLGHLYTF.